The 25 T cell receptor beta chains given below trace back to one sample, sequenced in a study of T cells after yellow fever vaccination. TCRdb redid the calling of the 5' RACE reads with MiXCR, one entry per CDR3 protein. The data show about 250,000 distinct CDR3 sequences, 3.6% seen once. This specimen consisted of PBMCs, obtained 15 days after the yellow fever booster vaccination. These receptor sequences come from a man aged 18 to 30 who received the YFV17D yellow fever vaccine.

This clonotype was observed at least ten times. The CDR3 protein is CSALTGSNTEAFF. In nucleotides, the CDR3 is TGCAGTGCCCTAACAGGTTCGAACACTGAAGCTTTCTTT. The chain is built from TRBV20-1 and TRBJ1-1; TRBD1 might be the D (5 bases). The CDR3 consists of 13 residues. The V end was cut by 6 bases, the J end by 1 base, with 12 bases between. CDR1 and CDR2 from the germline V gene are DFQATT and SNEGSKA (reference sequence).

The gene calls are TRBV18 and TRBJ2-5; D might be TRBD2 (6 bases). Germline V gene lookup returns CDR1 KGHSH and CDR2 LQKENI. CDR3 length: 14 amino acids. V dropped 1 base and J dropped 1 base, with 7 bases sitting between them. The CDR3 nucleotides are TGTGCCAGCTCACCACGGACTACCCAAGAGACCCAGTACTTC. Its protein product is CASSPRTTQETQYF.

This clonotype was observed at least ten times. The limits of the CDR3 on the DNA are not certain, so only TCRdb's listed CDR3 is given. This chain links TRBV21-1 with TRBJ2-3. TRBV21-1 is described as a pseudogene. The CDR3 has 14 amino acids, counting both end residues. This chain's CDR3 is CALIWGPGTDTQYF.

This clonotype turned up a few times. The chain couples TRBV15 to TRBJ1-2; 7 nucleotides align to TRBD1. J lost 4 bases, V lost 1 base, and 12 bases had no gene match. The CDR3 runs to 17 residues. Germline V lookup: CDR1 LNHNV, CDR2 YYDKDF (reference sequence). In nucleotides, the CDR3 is TGTGCCACCAGCAGAGCCATTAACAGGGGCAAAGGCTATGGCTACACCTTC. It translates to CATSRAINRGKGYGYTF.

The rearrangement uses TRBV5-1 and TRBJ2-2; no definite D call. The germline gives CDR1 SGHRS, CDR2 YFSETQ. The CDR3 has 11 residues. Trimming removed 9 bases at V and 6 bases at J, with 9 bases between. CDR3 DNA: TGCGCCAACCGGGTGGCCGGGGAGCTGTTTTTT. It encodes CANRVAGELFF. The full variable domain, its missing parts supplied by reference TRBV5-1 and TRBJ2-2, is KAGVTQTPRYLIKTRGQQVTLSCSPISGHRSVSWYQQTPGQGLQFLFEYFSETQRNKGNFPGRFSGRQFSNSRSEMNVSTLELGDSALYLCANRVAGELFFGEGSRLTVL.

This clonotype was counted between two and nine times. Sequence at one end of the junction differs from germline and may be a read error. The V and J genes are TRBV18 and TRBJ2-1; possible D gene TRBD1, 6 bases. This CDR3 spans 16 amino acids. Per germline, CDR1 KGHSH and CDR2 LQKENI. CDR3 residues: CASTPSLQGQDNEQFF. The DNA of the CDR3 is TGTGCCAGCACACCATCGCTACAGGGACAAGACAATGAGCAGTTCTTC.

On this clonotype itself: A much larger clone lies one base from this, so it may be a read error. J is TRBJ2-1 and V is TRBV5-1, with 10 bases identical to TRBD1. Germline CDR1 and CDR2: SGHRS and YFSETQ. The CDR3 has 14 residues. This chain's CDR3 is CAGSQDRGLNEQFF. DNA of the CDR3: TGCGCCGGCAGCCAAGACAGGGGGCTGAATGAGCAGTTCTTC.

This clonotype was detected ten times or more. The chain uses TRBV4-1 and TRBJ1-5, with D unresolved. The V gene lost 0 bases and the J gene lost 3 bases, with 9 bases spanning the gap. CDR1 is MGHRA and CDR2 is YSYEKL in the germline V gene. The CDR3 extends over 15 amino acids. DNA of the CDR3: TGCGCCAGCAGCCAAGAAAAGCGAAACAATCAGCCCCAGCATTTT. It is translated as CASSQEKRNNQPQHF.

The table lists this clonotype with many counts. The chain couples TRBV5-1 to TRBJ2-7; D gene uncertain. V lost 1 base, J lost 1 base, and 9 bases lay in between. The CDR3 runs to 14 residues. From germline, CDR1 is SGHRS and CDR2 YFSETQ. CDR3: CASSLYGSSYEQYF. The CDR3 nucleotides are TGCGCCAGCAGCTTGTATGGGTCATCCTACGAGCAGTACTTC.

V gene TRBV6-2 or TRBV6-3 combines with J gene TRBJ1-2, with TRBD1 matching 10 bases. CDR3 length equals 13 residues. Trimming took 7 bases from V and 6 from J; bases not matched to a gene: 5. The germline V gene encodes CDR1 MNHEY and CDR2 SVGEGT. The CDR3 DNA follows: TGTGCCAGCAATATGGGGACAGGGGATGGCTACACCTTC. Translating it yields CASNMGTGDGYTF.

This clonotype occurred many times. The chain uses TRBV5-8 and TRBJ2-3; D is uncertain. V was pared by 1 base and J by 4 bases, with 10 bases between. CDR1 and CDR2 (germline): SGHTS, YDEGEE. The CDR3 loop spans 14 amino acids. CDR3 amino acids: CASSLTPRADTQYF. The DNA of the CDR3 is TGTGCCAGCAGCTTGACCCCCCGGGCAGATACGCAGTATTTT.

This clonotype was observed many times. The CDR3 region has the DNA TGCGCCAGCAGCCAATTGACAGGGGTAAGCAATCAGCCCCAGCATTTT. This codes for CASSQLTGVSNQPQHF. The genes are TRBV4-1 and TRBJ1-5, with 8 bases that match TRBD1. The CDR3 spans 16 residues. V gave up 2 bases and J gave up 1 base; unmatched junction bases: 4. The germline V gene has CDR1 MGHRA and CDR2 YSYEKL.

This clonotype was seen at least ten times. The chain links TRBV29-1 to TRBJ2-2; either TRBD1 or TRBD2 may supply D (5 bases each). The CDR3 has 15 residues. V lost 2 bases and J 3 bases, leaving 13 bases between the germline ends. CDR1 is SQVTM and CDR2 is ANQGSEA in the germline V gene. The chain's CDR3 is CSVESGHRDTGELFF. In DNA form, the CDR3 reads TGCAGCGTTGAAAGCGGACACCGAGACACCGGGGAGCTGTTTTTT.

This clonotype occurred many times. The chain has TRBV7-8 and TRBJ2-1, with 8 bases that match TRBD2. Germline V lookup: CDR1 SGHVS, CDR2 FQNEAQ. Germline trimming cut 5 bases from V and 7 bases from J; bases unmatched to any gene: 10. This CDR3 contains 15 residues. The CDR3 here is CASSRPRGLANEQFF. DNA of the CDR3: TGTGCCAGCAGCCGACCCCGTGGACTAGCTAATGAGCAGTTCTTC.

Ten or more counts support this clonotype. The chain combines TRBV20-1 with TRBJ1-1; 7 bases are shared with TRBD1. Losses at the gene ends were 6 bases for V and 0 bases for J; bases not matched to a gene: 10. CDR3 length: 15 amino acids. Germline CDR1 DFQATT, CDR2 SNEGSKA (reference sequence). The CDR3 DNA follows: TGCAGTGCAAAGGGGGACAGCTACATGAACACTGAAGCTTTCTTT. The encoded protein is CSAKGDSYMNTEAFF.

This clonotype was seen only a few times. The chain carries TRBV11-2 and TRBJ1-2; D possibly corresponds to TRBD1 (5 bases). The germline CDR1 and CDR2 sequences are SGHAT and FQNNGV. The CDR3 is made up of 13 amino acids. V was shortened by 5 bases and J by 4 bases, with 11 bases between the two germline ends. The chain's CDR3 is CASSTGPLYGYTF. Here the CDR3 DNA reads TGTGCCAGCAGCACGGGACCGCTCTATGGCTACACCTTC.

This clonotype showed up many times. The DNA for the CDR3 is TGTGCCACCAGTGATGGGGACAGGGTATACGAGCAGTACTTC. Translation: CATSDGDRVYEQYF. The rearrangement joins TRBV24-1 to TRBJ2-7; 9 bases fit TRBD1. From germline, CDR1 is KGHDR and CDR2 SFDVKD. There are 14 residues in the CDR3. The V gene end was trimmed by 3 bases and the J gene end by 4 bases; junction bases not matched to a gene: 3.

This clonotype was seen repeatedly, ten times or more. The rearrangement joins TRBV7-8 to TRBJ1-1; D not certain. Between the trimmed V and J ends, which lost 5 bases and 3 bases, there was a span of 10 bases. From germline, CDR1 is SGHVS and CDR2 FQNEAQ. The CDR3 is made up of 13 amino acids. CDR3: CASSIYRDTEAFF. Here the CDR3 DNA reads TGTGCCAGCAGCATATACAGAGACACTGAAGCTTTCTTT. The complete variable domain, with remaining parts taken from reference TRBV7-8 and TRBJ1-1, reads GAGVSQSPRYKVAKRGQDVALRCDPISGHVSLFWYQQALGQGPEFLTYFQNEAQLDKSGLPSDRFFAERPEGSVSTLKIQRTQQEDSAVYLCASSIYRDTEAFFGQGTRLTVV.

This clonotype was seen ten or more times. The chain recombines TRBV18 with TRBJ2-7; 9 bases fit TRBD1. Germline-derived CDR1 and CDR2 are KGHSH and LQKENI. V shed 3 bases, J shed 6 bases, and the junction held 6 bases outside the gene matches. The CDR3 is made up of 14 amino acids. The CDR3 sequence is CASSPTDRGVEQYV. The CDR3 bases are TGTGCCAGCTCACCCACGGACAGGGGAGTCGAGCAGTACGTC.

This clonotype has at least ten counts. The CDR3 reads CASTRTMNTGELFF. The CDR3 region has the DNA TGTGCCAGCACCCGGACAATGAACACCGGGGAGCTGTTTTTT. This rearrangement joins TRBV2 to TRBJ2-2; perhaps TRBD1 as D (5 bases). The CDR3 totals 14 residues. Germline V gene sequence: CDR1 SNHLY, CDR2 FYNNEI. The V end was cut by 7 bases, the J end by 1 base, with 10 bases between.

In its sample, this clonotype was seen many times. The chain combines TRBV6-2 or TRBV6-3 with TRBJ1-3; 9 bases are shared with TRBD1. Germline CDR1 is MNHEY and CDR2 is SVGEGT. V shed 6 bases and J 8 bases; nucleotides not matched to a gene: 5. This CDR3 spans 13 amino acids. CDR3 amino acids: CASRRTGADTIYF. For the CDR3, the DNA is TGTGCCAGCAGAAGGACAGGGGCGGACACCATATATTTT.

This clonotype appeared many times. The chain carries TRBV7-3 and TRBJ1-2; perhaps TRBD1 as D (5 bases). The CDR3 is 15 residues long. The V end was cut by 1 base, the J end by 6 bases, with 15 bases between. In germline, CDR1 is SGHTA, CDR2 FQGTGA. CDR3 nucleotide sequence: TGTGCCAGCAGCTTAAGGGACGGATGGGGCGATGGCTACACCTTC. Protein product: CASSLRDGWGDGYTF.

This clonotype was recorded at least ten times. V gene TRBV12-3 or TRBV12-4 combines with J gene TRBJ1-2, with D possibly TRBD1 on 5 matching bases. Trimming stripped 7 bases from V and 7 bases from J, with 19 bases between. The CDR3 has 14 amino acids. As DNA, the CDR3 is TGTGCCAGCACCGCTACTTTCGGGGCTAGTGGCTACACCTTC. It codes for CASTATFGASGYTF.

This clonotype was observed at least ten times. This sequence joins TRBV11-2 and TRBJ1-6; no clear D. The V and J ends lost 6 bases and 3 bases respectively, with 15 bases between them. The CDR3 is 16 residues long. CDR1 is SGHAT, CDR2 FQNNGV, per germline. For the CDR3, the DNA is TGTGCCAGCAGAAGCCTCCGGGCCCTCTATAATTCACCCCTCCACTTT. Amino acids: CASRSLRALYNSPLHF.

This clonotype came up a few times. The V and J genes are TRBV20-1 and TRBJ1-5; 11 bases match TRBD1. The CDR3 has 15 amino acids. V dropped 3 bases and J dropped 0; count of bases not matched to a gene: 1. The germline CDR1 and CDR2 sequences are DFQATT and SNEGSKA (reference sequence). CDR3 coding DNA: TGCAGTGCTAGGGGGACAGGGGGTAGCAATCAGCCCCAGCATTTT. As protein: CSARGTGGSNQPQHF.